These 31 T cell receptor beta chains were sequenced from one sample in a study of blood T cells in healthy people across ages. Together with a sample-barcoded 5' primer, a J-beta primer mix was included in a second PCR lasting about 7 to 11 cycles. TCRdb recomputed calls from the 5' RACE reads with MiXCR, one row per CDR3 protein. Of about 1,800,000 distinct CDR3 sequences in the sample, 25% to 30% are singletons; the top ten hold more than 6%. Sequencing used blood. These receptors came from a woman under 40 in good health.

In its sample, this clonotype was seen a few times. The rearrangement links TRBV12-3 or TRBV12-4 to TRBJ2-3, with 9 positions matching TRBD2. V lost 5 bases, J lost 3 bases, and 9 bases stayed unmatched. The CDR3 totals 16 residues. The CDR3 DNA reads TGTGCCAGCAGTGATCCCAGGCGGGAGGGGACAGATACGCAGTATTTT. Residues: CASSDPRREGTDTQYF.

This clonotype was seen a few times. The chain employs TRBV20-1 and TRBJ1-1; D unclear. Trimming took 7 bases from V and 4 from J, leaving 10 bases between them. This CDR3 is built from 11 residues. Germline lookup yields CDR1 DFQATT and CDR2 SNEGSKA (reference sequence). This CDR3 reads CSGYPSTEAFF. The CDR3 bases are TGCAGTGGCTACCCGAGCACTGAAGCTTTCTTT.

This chain joins TRBV20-1 and TRBJ2-4; TRBD1 matches 8 bases. CDR1 and CDR2 from the germline V gene are DFQATT and SNEGSKA (reference sequence). V trimming: 3 bases; J trimming: 3 bases; junction bases outside the gene matches: 10. The CDR3 extends over 16 amino acids. CDR3 residues: CSARTQGDWVKNIQYF. The CDR3 nucleotides are TGCAGTGCTAGGACACAGGGGGATTGGGTCAAAAACATTCAGTACTTC.

This clonotype has only a few counts. The chain employs TRBV12-5 and TRBJ2-1; TRBD2 matches at 7 bases. The CDR3 is 18 amino acids. The ends lost 8 bases at V and 5 bases at J; junction bases unmatched: 21. Germline V gene lookup returns CDR1 LGHNT and CDR2 FRNRAP. The CDR3 spells CASTPGWSSGAGDNEQFF. CDR3 coding DNA: TGTGCTAGTACTCCCGGGTGGTCTAGCGGTGCCGGCGACAATGAGCAGTTCTTC.

The rearrangement uses TRBV5-1 and TRBJ1-2; D gene ambiguous. Germline CDR1 is SGHRS and CDR2 is YFSETQ. This CDR3 has 13 amino acids. V gave up 8 bases and J gave up 2 bases, with 13 bases separating them. Written as DNA, the CDR3 is TGCGCCAGTAAGGGAGGTCCCAACTATGGCTACACCTTC. As protein: CASKGGPNYGYTF.

V usage is TRBV7-9 and J usage is TRBJ2-7, with D maybe TRBD1 (6 bases). The V gene lost 5 bases and the J gene lost 6 bases, with 14 bases spanning the gap. Germline assignment: CDR1 SEHNR and CDR2 FQNEAQ (reference sequence). The CDR3 totals 13 residues. CDR3 DNA sequence: TGTGCCAGCAGCCCAGGGGAGTTTCGCGAGCAGTACTTC. It specifies CASSPGEFREQYF.

This clonotype was detected only a few times. The chain uses TRBV20-1 and TRBJ2-3, with D possibly being TRBD2 (6 bases). This CDR3 is 12 amino acids long. V lost 3 bases and J 8 bases, leaving 12 bases between the germline ends. The germline CDR1 and CDR2 sequences are DFQATT and SNEGSKA (reference sequence). CDR3 in amino acids: CSASPGGVTQYF. The DNA of the CDR3 is TGCAGTGCTAGTCCCGGGGGAGTTACGCAGTATTTT.

The gene calls are TRBV6-4 and TRBJ1-1; 8 nucleotides line up with TRBD1. Germline values: CDR1 MRHNA, CDR2 SNTAGT. This CDR3 contains 15 residues. The ends lost 6 bases at V and 5 bases at J; junction bases unmatched: 11. CDR3 sequence reads: CASRPAQGGGTEAFF. CDR3 bases: TGTGCCAGCAGACCAGCACAGGGGGGTGGGACTGAAGCTTTCTTT.

The chain is built from TRBV27 and TRBJ2-7; TRBD1 matches at 9 bases. The CDR3 extends over 13 amino acids. Looked up from germline, CDR1 is MNHEY and CDR2 is SMNVEV (reference sequence). V shed 8 bases and J 3 bases; nucleotides not matched to a gene: 5. The CDR3 DNA reads as TGTGCCAGCGGGGACAGGGACGACTACGAGCAGTACTTC. Its translation is CASGDRDDYEQYF.

The chain combines TRBV6-5 with TRBJ2-7; 7 nucleotides align to TRBD1. The length of the CDR3 is 15 residues. Germline V gene sequence: CDR1 MNHEY, CDR2 SVGAGI. V shed 0 bases and J 5 bases; nucleotides not matched to a gene: 7. CDR3 nucleotide sequence: TGTGCCAGCAGTTACTCCCCCGACAGGGCGGACGAGCAGTACTTC. Amino acids: CASSYSPDRADEQYF.

This clonotype came up many times. CDR3 loop: CASTLSGRAWNEQFF. The CDR3 DNA follows: TGTGCCAGCACCCTTAGCGGGAGGGCCTGGAATGAGCAGTTCTTC. The chain carries TRBV12-3 or TRBV12-4 and TRBJ2-1, with 11 bases identical to TRBD2. The CDR3 extends over 15 amino acids. V was clipped by 7 bases and J by 7 bases; unmatched bases: 9.

This clonotype has ten or more counts. The chain recombines TRBV7-9 with TRBJ2-4, with D perhaps assigned TRBD1 or TRBD2 (5 bases each). The CDR3 runs 14 residues. Per the germline V gene, CDR1 is SEHNR and CDR2 is FQNEAQ (reference sequence). Trimming cost V 5 bases and J 5 bases, with 13 bases left between them. The CDR3 coding sequence is TGTGCCAGCAGCCCCGAGGGACGGGAAAACATTCAGTACTTC. Translation: CASSPEGRENIQYF.

The chain carries TRBV5-1 and TRBJ2-5; D is undetermined. Looked up from germline, CDR1 is SGHRS and CDR2 is YFSETQ. The CDR3 is made up of 15 amino acids. V was clipped by 0 bases and J by 1 base, with 10 bases between them. The CDR3 bases are TGCGCCAGCAGCTTGGCCGACCCTCCCCAAGAGACCCAGTACTTC. As protein: CASSLADPPQETQYF.

Points on this clonotype: This may arise from a read error, as a much more abundant clone is one base away. J is TRBJ2-5 and V is TRBV29-1; 8 bases line up with TRBD2. The DNA end is a closer match to TRBJ2-7, so the J assignment may be wrong. This CDR3 is 15 amino acids long. Per germline, CDR1 SQVTM and CDR2 ANQGSEA. The CDR3 here is CSVEDPRGGRYEQYF. In DNA, the CDR3 is TGCAGCGTTGAAGATCCCCGGGGGGGCCGCTACGAGCAGTACTTC.

This chain uses TRBV12-3 or TRBV12-4 with TRBJ1-4; 8 nucleotides match TRBD1. CDR3 length: 13 amino acids. V shed 10 bases, J shed 8 bases, and the junction held 9 bases outside the gene matches. CDR3 bases: TGTGCCACCTCCGGGACAGGCGGCGAAAAACTGTTTTTT. Its protein is CATSGTGGEKLFF.

The chain has TRBV21-1 and TRBJ2-1. TRBV21-1 is labeled a pseudogene. CDR3 length: 15 residues. Written as DNA, the CDR3 is TGTGCCAGCAGCAAAGTTGGAATGGTCTCCAATGAGCAGTTCTTC. Translation: CASSKVGMVSNEQFF.

The gene calls are TRBV27 and TRBJ2-4; D not resolved. The length of the CDR3 is 14 residues. Trimming removed 3 bases from V and 8 bases from J, with 14 bases in between. Germline V gives CDR1 MNHEY, CDR2 SMNVEV (reference sequence). The CDR3 region has the DNA TGTGCCAGCAGTTTGGGCAGCCAGCAGCACATTCAGTACTTC. Its translation: CASSLGSQQHIQYF.

This chain uses TRBV20-1 with TRBJ2-5, with a weak D call TRBD2 (6 bases). This CDR3 spans 15 amino acids. Between the trimmed V and J ends, which lost 3 bases and 0 bases, there was a span of 14 bases. Germline CDR1 reads DFQATT; CDR2 reads SNEGSKA (reference sequence). The CDR3 nucleotides are TGCAGTGCTAGGTCCGGGACTCAGTACCAAGAGACCCAGTACTTC. Translating it yields CSARSGTQYQETQYF.

Remarks on this clonotype: Possible read error: a much larger clone is one base away. The J gene is TRBJ2-3, the V gene TRBV4-3; TRBD2 matches 8 bases. V lost 0 bases to trimming and J lost 5 bases; unmatched junction nucleotides: 10. There are 17 residues in the CDR3. CDR1 is LGHNA, CDR2 YSLEER, per germline. The DNA for the CDR3 is TGCGCCAGCAGCCAAGATGGAGGGACTAGTAGGGGAGATACGCAGTATTTT. Residues: CASSQDGGTSRGDTQYF.

This clonotype showed up just a few times. V is TRBV28 and J is TRBJ1-2; 8 bases are shared with TRBD1. The germline gives CDR1 MDHEN, CDR2 SYDVKM. The V gene end was trimmed by 6 bases and the J gene end by 4 bases; junction bases not matched to a gene: 10. The length of the CDR3 is 15 residues. CDR3 residues: CASSLPEGQGYGYTF. The CDR3 nucleotides are TGTGCCAGCAGCCTCCCAGAAGGACAGGGCTATGGCTACACCTTC.

This clonotype was observed many times. The junction differs from germline at one of its ends, possibly a read error. The rearrangement links TRBV6-6 to TRBJ2-7; D may correspond to TRBD1 or TRBD2 (5 bases each). The CDR3 loop spans 14 amino acids. Germline CDR1 is MNHNY and CDR2 is SVGAGI (reference sequence). Written as DNA, the CDR3 is TGTGCCAGCAGCTACTCGACGGGACCCTACGAGCAGTACTTC. Its translation is CASSYSTGPYEQYF.

This clonotype was counted many times. The chain carries TRBV6-2 or TRBV6-3 and TRBJ2-5; D is ambiguous. Germline loops: CDR1 MNHEY, CDR2 SVGEGT. CDR3 length: 13 residues. V dropped 6 bases and J dropped 4 bases, with 12 bases sitting between them. The CDR3 DNA reads as TGTGCCAGCAGACCCCACCAGGCAGAGACCCAGTACTTC. Translation gives CASRPHQAETQYF.

A note on this clonotype: Sequence at one end of the junction differs from germline and may be a read error. V is TRBV4-3 and J is TRBJ2-2, with TRBD2 matching over 10 bases. From germline, CDR1 is LGHNA and CDR2 YSLEER. The CDR3 extends over 18 amino acids. CDR3 residues: CASSQEIRTSGYTGEPFF. The CDR3 region has the DNA TGCGCCAGCAGCCAAGAGATTCGGACTAGCGGTTACACCGGGGAGCCGTTTTTT.

This clonotype was counted only a few times. This chain links TRBV3-1 with TRBJ2-5, with D uncertain. CDR3 length: 14 residues. Germline assignment: CDR1 LGHDT and CDR2 YNNKEL (reference sequence). The V gene lost 4 bases and the J gene lost 3 bases, with 12 bases spanning the gap. In nucleotides, the CDR3 is TGTGCCAGCAGCCTCCTCTTAAACAAAGAGACCCAGTACTTC. This codes for CASSLLLNKETQYF.

This chain joins TRBV18 and TRBJ2-1; 9 bases are a match to TRBD1. V lost 3 bases to trimming and J lost 8 bases; unmatched junction nucleotides: 8. This CDR3 comprises 15 residues. Per the germline V gene, CDR1 is KGHSH and CDR2 is LQKENI. This chain's CDR3 is CASSPLTRDRDEQFF. CDR3 DNA: TGTGCCAGCTCACCTCTCACCCGGGACAGGGATGAGCAGTTCTTC.

This clonotype has at least ten counts. This chain uses TRBV7-2 with TRBJ1-1; no definite D call. CDR1 is SGHTA and CDR2 is FQGNSA in the germline V gene. CDR3 size: 14 residues. V lost 1 base and J 0 bases, leaving 6 bases between the germline ends. CDR3 residues: CASSLVRLNTEAFF. In nucleotides, the CDR3 is TGTGCCAGCAGCTTAGTCCGGTTGAACACTGAAGCTTTCTTT. Full variable domain (rest looked up from reference TRBV7-2 and TRBJ1-1): GAGVSQSPSNKVTEKGKDVELRCDPISGHTALYWYRQSLGQGLEFLIYFQGNSAPDKSGLPSDRFSAERTGGSVSTLTIQRTQQEDSAVYLCASSLVRLNTEAFFGQGTRLTVV.

This chain joins TRBV5-5 and TRBJ1-6, with a possible D match to TRBD1 (5 bases). Trimming cost V 4 bases and J 7 bases, with 18 bases left between them. The germline V gene has CDR1 SGHKS and CDR2 YYEKEE (reference sequence). The CDR3 loop spans 16 amino acids. CDR3: CASSLWGQEPNSPLHF. The DNA for the CDR3 is TGTGCCAGCAGCCTGTGGGGCCAGGAGCCGAATTCACCCCTCCACTTT.

This clonotype has only a few counts. V is TRBV20-1 and J is TRBJ1-6; D unclear. This CDR3 has 16 amino acids. Germline V gives CDR1 DFQATT, CDR2 SNEGSKA (reference sequence). V shed 3 bases and J shed 3 bases, with 15 bases lying between them. CDR3 sequence reads: CSASVGNRVYNSPLHF. Here the CDR3 DNA reads TGCAGTGCTAGTGTGGGAAATCGGGTCTATAATTCACCCCTCCACTTT.

This clonotype has only a few counts. The chain is built from TRBV5-1 and TRBJ1-2; D remains ambiguous. V lost 4 bases, J lost 4 bases, and 11 bases lay in between. CDR3 length: 13 amino acids. CDR1 SGHRS and CDR2 YFSETQ come from the germline V gene. The CDR3, as DNA: TGCGCCAGCAGCCGAGTGGGAGCCTATGGCTACACCTTC. It is translated as CASSRVGAYGYTF.

J is TRBJ2-1 and V is TRBV12-3 or TRBV12-4, with 13 positions matching TRBD2. This CDR3 is built from 14 residues. Trimming cost V 3 bases and J 14 bases; bases outside gene matches: 7. The CDR3: CASSFGLAGAWEFF. The CDR3 coding sequence is TGTGCCAGCAGTTTCGGACTAGCGGGGGCCTGGGAGTTCTTC.

The table lists this clonotype with a few counts. The V and J genes are TRBV11-2 and TRBJ2-7; TRBD2 matches at 9 bases. Germline V gene lookup returns CDR1 SGHAT and CDR2 FQNNGV. The CDR3 covers 15 residues. V lost 3 bases to trimming and J lost 3 bases; unmatched junction nucleotides: 6. The CDR3 spells CASSLGREGGYEQYF. As DNA, the CDR3 is TGTGCCAGCAGCTTGGGGCGGGAGGGGGGCTACGAGCAGTACTTC.